This record covers a single TCR beta chain. These data originate in a study of pediatric ulcerative colitis. During colonoscopy, one to two rectal pinch biopsies were collected. Ulcerative colitis patients received no immunosuppressive medication before the diagnostic colonoscopy. Data came from immunoSEQ multiplex PCR; TCRdb stores just in-frame clones and leaves some out. Seen here are about 35,000 clones, about 81% observed once, and the top ten hold approximately 1%. CDR1 and CDR2 from the germline V gene are SGHDT and YYEEEE. V dropped 4 bases and J dropped 6 bases, with 13 bases sitting between them. The CDR3 contains 13 residues.

The sequence was obtained from a boy aged 10-17 years with mild ulcerative colitis. The chain links TRBV5-6 to TRBJ1-2; D is perhaps TRBD1 (6 bases). The sequencing input was gut tissue. CDR3 sequence reads: CASSPGVLNGYTF. For the CDR3, the DNA is TGTGCCAGCAGCCCAGGGGTCCTAAATGGCTACACCTTC.